Included here is one T cell receptor beta chain sequence, with context. CDR1 SNHLY and CDR2 FYNNEI come from the germline V gene. There are 15 residues in the CDR3. With 5 bases clipped from V and 4 bases from J, the junction kept 7 bases outside the gene matches. This sample is part of a study of cytomegalovirus exposure and HLA in healthy donors. Clones were read by immunoSEQ multiplex PCR, and TCRdb kept only the in-frame ones, dropping some. Of 98,000 or so clones detected, about 85% appear once; the ten largest clones hold approximately 3%. Material for sequencing was PBMCs. The TCR sequence derives from a woman in her late teens or twenties in good health and CMV-seronegative. The V call is TRBV2, the J call TRBJ2-7; 11 nucleotides line up with TRBD1. The CDR3 DNA follows: TGTGCCAGCAGTTCCGGGACAGGGGGAGTATACGAGCAGTACTTC. It is translated as CASSSGTGGVYEQYF.